This is a list of T cell receptor beta chains from one sample in a study of breast tumors, draining lymph nodes, adjacent tissues. Each CDR3 protein is one row after TCRdb ran MiXCR on the multiplex PCR reads. Counted here are 85,000 to 130,000 distinct CDR3 sequences, under 40% occurring once; the ten biggest clones make up approximately 5%. The specimen sequenced was axillary lymph node tissue. The receptors were sampled from a female donor with breast cancer. Some clones in this sample may be carry-over from other donors' samples. CDR3s include the opening cysteine and the closing phenylalanine or tryptophan. The D gene is left open where the match is weak. Some rows mark clone size as missing; the rest say once, few, many or name a class of expanded clone.

>TRBD2|TRBJ2-3|TRBV7-9|-
CASSEGLAGGVTDTQYF
TGTGCCAGCAGCGAGGGACTAGCGGGGGGGGTCACAGATACGCAGTATTTT
>-|TRBJ1-5|TRBV18|many
CASSSGGNQPQHF
TGTGCCAGCTCATCGGGAGGGAATCAGCCCCAGCATTTT
>TRBD1|TRBJ1-2|TRBV6-5|many
CASSYSRTGTHGYTF
TGTGCCAGCAGTTACTCGAGGACAGGAACGCATGGCTACACCTTC
>TRBD2|TRBJ2-5|TRBV5-4|-
CASSPGLAGGETQYF
TGTGCCAGCAGTCCGGGACTAGCGGGGGGGGAGACCCAGTACTTC
>-|TRBJ2-2|TRBV10-3|-
CAIRETSDLHTGELFF
TGTGCCATCAGAGAAACCAGCGACCTCCACACCGGGGAGCTGTTTTTC
>TRBD2|TRBJ2-7|TRBV20-1|-
CSALSASGGYEQYF
TGCAGTGCGCTCTCCGCTAGCGGGGGGTACGAGCAGTACTTC
>TRBD1|TRBJ1-1|TRBV6-1|few
CASSGTGGRTEAFF
TGTGCCAGCAGTGGCACAGGGGGAAGGACTGAAGCTTTCTTT
>-|TRBJ1-5|TRBV7-6|many
CASSLGRGEQPQHF
TGTGCCAGCAGCTTAGGCAGGGGAGAACAGCCCCAGCATTTT
>-|TRBJ2-2|TRBV6-2/TRBV6-3|few
CASSRGVQNTGGLFF
TGTGCCAGCAGTAGGGGGGTCCAGAACACCGGGGGGCTGTTTTTT
>TRBD1|TRBJ1-2|TRBV20-1|many
CSAPTGGSNYSYTF
TGCAGTGCTCCGACAGGGGGCTCCAACTATAGCTACACCTTC
>TRBD2|TRBJ2-3|TRBV5-1|many
CASSSPRRLAGGPEPQYF
TGCGCCAGCAGCTCCCCAAGGCGGCTAGCGGGAGGGCCAGAGCCGCAGTATTTT
>-|TRBJ2-6|TRBV19|-
CASKGSGANVLTF
TGTGCCAGTAAGGGCTCCGGAGCCAACGTCCTGACTTTC
>-|TRBJ1-4|TRBV7-9|-
CANSLDGGNEKLFF
TGTGCCAACAGCTTAGATGGGGGTAATGAAAAACTGTTTTTT
>-|TRBJ2-1|TRBV11-3|few
CASSLGGYTEQFF
TGTGCCAGCAGCTTAGGCGGCTACACTGAGCAGTTCTTC
>TRBD1|TRBJ2-7|TRBV11-2|many
CASTDATGGNYEQYF
TGTGCCAGCACCGATGCGACAGGGGGAAACTACGAGCAGTACTTC
>TRBD1|TRBJ1-5|TRBV12-3/TRBV12-4|many
CASSAYRGDNQPQHF
TGTGCCAGCAGTGCATACAGGGGGGATAATCAGCCCCAGCATTTT
>-|TRBJ2-7|TRBV2|-
CASGGQGPYEQYF
TGTGCCAGCGGGGGGCAGGGGCCCTACGAGCAGTACTTC
>TRBD2|TRBJ2-5|TRBV2|-
CASSATSGGPETQYF
TGTGCCAGCAGCGCCACTAGCGGGGGGCCTGAGACCCAGTACTTC
>-|TRBJ1-5|TRBV2|-
CASSWTSGGAQPQHF
TGTGCCAGCAGTTGGACTAGCGGGGGGGCACAGCCCCAGCATTTT
>-|TRBJ2-7|TRBV15|many
CATSRDVGSSYEQYF
TGTGCCACCAGCAGAGATGTAGGGAGCTCCTACGAGCAGTACTTC
>TRBD1|TRBJ2-3|TRBV12-5|many
CASGLKTQGRSTDTQYF
TGTGCTAGTGGTTTGAAAACACAGGGGCGTAGCACAGATACGCAGTATTTT
>-|TRBJ2-7|TRBV6-1|-
CASIHPGLLSYEQYF
TGTGCCAGCATCCACCCGGGCCTTCTCTCCTACGAGCAGTACTTC
>TRBD2|TRBJ2-2|TRBV7-9|once
CASSSTSGDTGELFF
TGTGCCAGCAGCTCGACTAGCGGGGACACCGGGGAGCTGTTTTTT
>-|TRBJ1-2|TRBV25-1|-
CASSDSGWRGYTF
TGTGCCAGCAGTGATTCAGGGTGGAGGGGCTACACCTTC
>-|TRBJ2-2|TRBV19|-
CASSLGSTRDNTGELFF
TGTGCCAGTAGTCTCGGGTCGACTAGAGACAACACCGGGGAGCTGTTTTTT
>-|TRBJ2-1|TRBV12-3/TRBV12-4|many
CASSFERQAVYNEQFF
TGTGCCAGCAGTTTTGAAAGACAGGCCGTGTACAATGAGCAGTTCTTC
>-|TRBJ1-3|TRBV6-6|once
CASSFWEAGNTIYF
TGTGCCAGCAGTTTTTGGGAGGCTGGAAACACCATATATTTT
>TRBD2|TRBJ2-3|TRBV4-1|many
CASSRARSGGSTDTQYF
TGCGCCAGCAGCCGAGCGAGGTCCGGGGGGTCCACAGATACGCAGTATTTT
>-|TRBJ2-7|TRBV7-3|many
CASSFGQGHEQYF
TGTGCCAGCAGCTTCGGGCAGGGCCACGAGCAGTACTTC
>-|TRBJ1-4|TRBV7-2|many
CASSLGLTTNEKLFF
TGTGCCAGCAGCTTAGGGCTTACAACTAATGAAAAACTGTTTTTT
>TRBD1|TRBJ2-1|TRBV4-3|many
CASSHLGGVEQFF
TGCGCCAGCAGCCATTTAGGGGGCGTTGAGCAGTTCTTC
>-|TRBJ2-7|TRBV20-1|once
CSAGVDYEQSF
TGCAGTGCTGGGGTGGACTACGAGCAGTCCTTC
>-|TRBJ2-7|TRBV28|many
CASRPQGTYEQYF
TGTGCCAGCAGGCCACAGGGAACCTACGAGCAGTACTTC
>-|TRBJ2-2|TRBV20-1|many
CSARLRTGELFF
TGCAGTGCTAGACTTAGAACCGGGGAGCTGTTTTTT
>-|TRBJ2-7|TRBV4-1|many
CASSQAPGSYDEQYF
TGCGCCAGCAGCCAAGCGCCAGGGAGCTACGACGAGCAGTACTTC
>TRBD2|TRBJ2-7|TRBV7-3|-
CASSPLAGAHTFSYEQYF
TGTGCCAGCAGCCCCCTAGCGGGGGCGCACACATTTAGCTACGAGCAGTACTTC
>-|TRBJ1-1|TRBV19|many
CASNNGGRTEAFF
TGTGCCAGTAATAACGGGGGGAGGACTGAAGCTTTCTTT
>-|TRBJ2-1|TRBV7-2|many
CASSLGSQSYNEQFF
TGTGCCAGCAGCTTAGGTTCACAATCCTACAATGAGCAGTTCTTC
>-|TRBJ1-6|TRBV4-2|once
CASSQHGGANSPLHF
TGTGCCAGCAGCCAACATGGGGGAGCAAATTCACCCCTCCACTTT
>-|TRBJ1-3|TRBV6-5|many
CASSYDGGSGNTIYF
TGTGCCAGCAGTTACGACGGGGGCTCTGGAAACACCATATATTTT
>-|TRBJ2-2|TRBV7-9|-
CASSLLDRGELFF
TGTGCCAGCAGCTTATTGGACCGAGGGGAGCTGTTTTTT
>-|TRBJ1-1|TRBV20-1|-
CSARGLLPVGTEAFF
TGCAGTGCTAGAGGACTCCTGCCCGTAGGGACTGAAGCTTTCTTT
>-|TRBJ1-2|TRBV18|few
CASSSSGPEYGYTF
TGTGCCAGCTCATCAAGTGGGCCAGAGTATGGCTACACCTTC
>TRBD2|TRBJ2-5|TRBV3-1|many
CASSRAGAETQYF
TGTGCCAGCAGCCGGGCGGGAGCTGAGACCCAGTACTTC
>TRBD1|TRBJ2-2|TRBV4-3|many
CASSQERGQGSGELFF
TGCGCCAGCAGCCAAGAGAGGGGACAGGGATCCGGGGAGCTGTTTTTT
>-|TRBJ2-1|TRBV12-3/TRBV12-4|-
CASSNPTVAGGLINEQFF
TGTGCCAGCAGTAACCCAACCGTAGCTGGGGGCCTTATCAATGAGCAGTTCTTC
>-|TRBJ2-5|TRBV7-9|many
CASSLVLGSQETQYF
TGTGCCAGCAGCTTAGTACTTGGCAGTCAAGAGACCCAGTACTTC
>TRBD2|TRBJ2-1|TRBV5-4|-
CASSLGLAGAGFF
TGTGCCAGCAGCTTGGGACTAGCGGGAGCGGGGTTCTTC
>TRBD2|TRBJ2-1|TRBV20-1|many
CSASTSGSYNEQFF
TGCAGTGCTAGTACCAGCGGGAGTTATAATGAGCAGTTCTTC
>-|TRBJ2-2|TRBV10-1|many
CASSEVSRAYTGELFF
TGCGCCAGCAGTGAGGTTAGCCGGGCGTACACCGGGGAGCTGTTTTTT
>-|TRBJ2-3|TRBV24-1|-
CATSDLAGDADTQYF
TGTGCCACCAGTGATCTAGCAGGGGACGCAGATACGCAGTATTTT
>-|TRBJ1-3|TRBV20-1|many
CSARGQISGNTIYF
TGCAGTGCCCGAGGACAGATCTCTGGAAACACCATATATTTT